The 21 T cell receptor beta chains below were found in one sample sequenced in a study of Graves' ophthalmopathy and Graves' hyperthyroidism. Researchers took RNA transcripts and amplified TCR beta CDR3 regions from them. Following a first-round RT-PCR that used HTBI primers, a second-round multiplex PCR was carried out. TCRdb reanalysed the multiplex PCR reads using MiXCR and keeps one entry per CDR3 protein. The sample includes about 370,000 distinct CDR3 sequences, roughly a sixth seen only once; the top ten take about 2.4%. The sample was peripheral blood. The receptors originated from an adult woman with stable Graves' hyperthyroidism.

This clonotype was detected many times. The chain combines TRBV30 with TRBJ1-5; D not resolved. The germline V and J ends were trimmed by 0 bases and 6 bases, with 9 bases remaining between them. Per germline, CDR1 GTSNPN and CDR2 SVGIG (reference sequence). CDR3 length: 13 residues. CDR3 coding DNA: TGTGCCTGGAGTGTAGGAGGTAGTCAGCCCCAGCATTTT. It is translated as CAWSVGGSQPQHF.

This clonotype occurred many times. The rearrangement uses TRBV5-1 and TRBJ2-2; the match to TRBD2 covers 11 bases. Trimming at V came to 4 bases and at J to 4 bases, leaving 9 bases not matched to a gene. Germline V CDR1 and CDR2: SGHRS, YFSETQ. This CDR3 spans 17 amino acids. The CDR3 loop is CASSGTSGHRSTGELFF. For the CDR3, the DNA is TGCGCCAGCAGCGGGACTAGCGGTCATAGATCCACCGGGGAGCTGTTTTTT. The variable domain in full, completed from reference TRBV5-1 and TRBJ2-2, reads KAGVTQTPRYLIKTRGQQVTLSCSPISGHRSVSWYQQTPGQGLQFLFEYFSETQRNKGNFPGRFSGRQFSNSRSEMNVSTLELGDSALYLCASSGTSGHRSTGELFFGEGSRLTVL.

V gene TRBV7-3 combines with J gene TRBJ2-5; 7 bases agree with TRBD2. The ends lost 2 bases at V and 5 bases at J; junction bases unmatched: 11. CDR3 length: 16 residues. Germline-derived CDR1 and CDR2 are SGHTA and FQGTGA. CDR3 sequence: CASSLVAGEVRETQYF. CDR3 DNA: TGTGCCAGCAGCTTAGTGGCGGGGGAGGTGCGGGAGACCCAGTACTTC.

This clonotype was recorded many times. The rearrangement uses TRBV6-2 or TRBV6-3 and TRBJ1-1, with D possibly matching TRBD1 (5 bases). Germline V lookup: CDR1 MNHEY, CDR2 SVGEGT. CDR3 size: 13 residues. Between the trimmed V and J ends, which lost 6 bases and 0 bases, there was a span of 8 bases. The CDR3 reads CASSTRVNTEAFF. Here the CDR3 DNA reads TGTGCCAGCAGCACCAGGGTGAACACTGAAGCTTTCTTT.

This clonotype has ten or more counts. This chain connects TRBV2 to TRBJ2-7; D remains ambiguous. This CDR3 is built from 12 residues. The germline V gene encodes CDR1 SNHLY and CDR2 FYNNEI. The germline V and J ends were trimmed by 6 bases and 9 bases, with 15 bases remaining between them. CDR3 in amino acids: CASRPTFWVQYF. CDR3 DNA: TGTGCCAGCAGACCGACGTTCTGGGTGCAGTACTTC. Filled out from reference TRBV2 and TRBJ2-7, the complete variable domain reads EPEVTQTPSHQVTQMGQEVILRCVPISNHLYFYWYRQILGQKVEFLVSFYNNEISEKSEIFDDQFSVERPDGSNFTLKIRSTKLEDSAMYFCASRPTFWVQYFGPGTRLTVT.

This clonotype was seen at least ten times. This sequence joins TRBV12-3 or TRBV12-4 and TRBJ2-7; 9 bases match TRBD2. Trimming removed 2 bases from V and 2 bases from J; junction bases left unmatched: 4. This CDR3 contains 15 residues. DNA of the CDR3: TGTGCCAGCAGTTTATCTAGCGGGATTACCTACGAGCAGTACTTC. This translates into CASSLSSGITYEQYF.

J is TRBJ2-5 and V is TRBV7-2; 11 bases agree with TRBD2. CDR3 length: 16 residues. V shed 1 base, J shed 5 bases, and the junction held 6 bases outside the gene matches. The germline CDR1 and CDR2 sequences are SGHTA and FQGNSA. CDR3 protein: CASSLVSGTSGETQYF. CDR3 sequence (DNA): TGTGCCAGCAGCTTAGTATCCGGGACTAGCGGCGAGACCCAGTACTTC.

This clonotype was observed a handful of times. The chain employs TRBV20-1 and TRBJ1-5; the D is unclear. The CDR3 totals 15 residues. Trimming removed 0 bases at V and 0 bases at J, with 9 bases between. The germline CDR1 and CDR2 sequences are DFQATT and SNEGSKA (reference sequence). The CDR3 loop is CSARDAGISNQPQHF. The CDR3 DNA sequence: TGCAGTGCTAGAGATGCGGGAATTAGCAATCAGCCCCAGCATTTT.

This clonotype occurred many times. The V gene is TRBV27, the J gene TRBJ2-7; D is possibly TRBD1 (8 bases). The CDR3 is made up of 16 amino acids. Germline V CDR1 and CDR2: MNHEY, SMNVEV (reference sequence). V was trimmed by 1 base and J by 6 bases, leaving 19 bases between them. CDR3 sequence: CASSLYPGQGGSEQYF. CDR3 sequence (DNA): TGTGCCAGCAGTTTATACCCAGGACAGGGAGGGTCCGAGCAGTACTTC.

This clonotype has more than one count but fewer than ten. The V call is TRBV4-1, the J call TRBJ1-1, with D possibly TRBD1 on 5 matching bases. The CDR3 consists of 15 residues. Germline V gene lookup returns CDR1 MGHRA and CDR2 YSYEKL. Trimming shortened V by 0 bases and J by 3 bases, and 11 bases separated the two germline ends. The CDR3 sequence: CASSQEGDGYTEAFF. CDR3 in DNA: TGCGCCAGCAGCCAAGAGGGGGACGGTTACACTGAAGCTTTCTTT.

V usage is TRBV6-1 and J usage is TRBJ1-2; D remains ambiguous. In germline, CDR1 is MNHNS, CDR2 SASEGT. Trimming left V 2 bases short and J 6 bases short, with 10 bases between. CDR3 length: 13 residues. The CDR3 sequence: CASSERASDGYTF. The CDR3, as DNA: TGTGCCAGCAGTGAACGGGCGTCGGATGGCTACACCTTC.

This clonotype was found many times. Lacking the conserved final phenylalanine or tryptophan, this CDR3 likely reflects a read error. This chain connects TRBV7-2 to TRBJ1-1; D unclear. The CDR3 is made up of 15 amino acids. V lost 1 base to trimming and J lost 0 bases, with 9 bases between them. Germline values: CDR1 SGHTA, CDR2 FQGNSA. Written as DNA, the CDR3 is TGTGCCAGCAGCTTAGTCCTGGGGATGAACACTGAAGCTTTCTCT. Its translation is CASSLVLGMNTEAFS.

This clonotype occurred many times. V gene TRBV2 combines with J gene TRBJ2-5, with 7 bases that match TRBD1. Germline lookup yields CDR1 SNHLY and CDR2 FYNNEI. With V trimmed by 4 bases and J by 1 base, 6 bases remained unmatched. The CDR3 extends over 15 amino acids. The CDR3 nucleotides read TGTGCCAGCAGTGGCCTGACAGGGACCCAAGAGACCCAGTACTTC. Amino acids: CASSGLTGTQETQYF.

This clonotype was found many times. DNA for the CDR3: TGTGCCAGCAGACCGGGACAGGGCTATCCCTACGAGCAGTACTTC. Translating it yields CASRPGQGYPYEQYF. The chain employs TRBV6-5 and TRBJ2-7, with 9 bases matching TRBD1. V was pared by 6 bases and J by 2 bases, with 8 bases of the junction left unmatched. This CDR3 is 15 amino acids long. The germline V gene has CDR1 MNHEY and CDR2 SVGAGI.

This clonotype was counted at least ten times. The genes are TRBV20-1 and TRBJ2-5; weak D call: TRBD2 (7 bases). The CDR3 runs 13 residues. V was shortened by 3 bases and J by 5 bases, with 13 bases between the two germline ends. Germline V CDR1 and CDR2: DFQATT, SNEGSKA (reference sequence). The CDR3 protein is CSARRGEGETQYF. CDR3 sequence (DNA): TGCAGTGCTAGGAGGGGGGAGGGGGAGACCCAGTACTTC.

This clonotype occurred many times. V gene TRBV28 combines with J gene TRBJ1-5; 9 bases fit TRBD1. Losses at the gene ends were 6 bases for V and 1 base for J; bases not matched to a gene: 13. This CDR3 contains 18 residues. Germline assignment: CDR1 MDHEN and CDR2 SYDVKM. The chain's CDR3 is CASSSTGQGTWSNQPQHF. Written as DNA, the CDR3 is TGTGCCAGCAGCTCGACCGGACAGGGGACGTGGAGCAATCAGCCCCAGCATTTT.

This clonotype has a count of ten or more. V and J are TRBV7-9 and TRBJ2-7; the D gene is possibly TRBD1 (6 bases). Per germline, CDR1 SEHNR and CDR2 FQNEAQ (reference sequence). There are 15 residues in the CDR3. The V end lost 5 bases, the J end lost 1 base, and 15 bases lay between the germline ends. CDR3 coding DNA: TGTGCCAGCAGCGCCATCAGGGGACCTTCCTACGAGCAGTACTTC. It yields the protein CASSAIRGPSYEQYF.

The chain employs TRBV28 and TRBJ1-2, with 9 bases lining up with TRBD1. V shed 5 bases and J 8 bases; nucleotides not matched to a gene: 12. CDR1 MDHEN and CDR2 SYDVKM come from the germline V gene. The CDR3 covers 15 residues. CDR3 amino acids: CASSQQTGGAAGYTF. CDR3 bases: TGTGCCAGCAGTCAGCAAACAGGGGGCGCGGCAGGCTACACCTTC.

As regards this clonotype: The CDR3 does not close with the conserved phenylalanine or tryptophan, likely indicating a read error. The DNA is left out, because the CDR3 cannot be placed on it with certainty; the CDR3 is given as TCRdb lists it. The CDR3 loop reads CASSLDWQNTEACL. The chain links TRBV12-3 or TRBV12-4 to TRBJ1-1. The CDR3 is made up of 14 amino acids, end residues included.

The CDR3 sequence: CASSFDRADEQYF. As DNA, the CDR3 is TGTGCCAGCAGTTTCGACAGGGCGGACGAGCAGTACTTC. The chain uses TRBV12-3 or TRBV12-4 and TRBJ2-7, with 7 bases identical to TRBD1. Trimming at V came to 3 bases and at J to 5 bases, leaving 4 bases not matched to a gene. The CDR3 consists of 13 residues.

The chain carries TRBV5-1 and TRBJ2-5, with unresolved D. V dropped 5 bases and J dropped 5 bases, with 7 bases sitting between them. CDR3 length: 11 amino acids. Germline assignment: CDR1 SGHRS and CDR2 YFSETQ. CDR3 loop: CASSNMETQYF. For the CDR3, the DNA is TGCGCCAGCAGTAACATGGAGACCCAGTACTTC.